A selection of T cell receptor beta chains follows, all from one sample in a study of regulatory T cells in long-lasting Graves disease. TCRdb reprocessed the multiplex PCR reads with MiXCR, giving one entry per CDR3 protein. Of a few hundred thousand distinct CDR3 sequences in the sample, about 25% were seen once. This sample comprised peripheral blood mononuclear cells (PBMCs), obtained when the disease was refractory, from a patient treated with antithyroid drugs. Every receptor here comes from a female donor with Graves disease. CDR3s include the opening cysteine and the closing phenylalanine or tryptophan. Clone size is stated in some rows and not others, as once, few, many or a class when expanded.

clone_size: few
j_call: TRBJ1-5
v_call: TRBV24-1
cdr3_aa: CATSAGTGGNQPQHF

clone_size: few
j_call: TRBJ2-1
v_call: TRBV7-2
cdr3_aa: CASSPRTNYNEQFF

clone_size: few
j_call: TRBJ1-1
v_call: TRBV30
cdr3_aa: CAWSAPPTTGATEAFF

clone_size: .
j_call: TRBJ2-1
v_call: TRBV7-2
cdr3_aa: CASSFTGTGTNEQFF

clone_size: few
j_call: TRBJ1-4
v_call: TRBV19
cdr3_aa: CASSFAGMGKLFF

clone_size: .
j_call: TRBJ2-7
v_call: TRBV10-3
cdr3_aa: CAISERTGGAYEQYF

clone_size: .
j_call: TRBJ1-2
v_call: TRBV10-3
cdr3_aa: CAIQDSQLKGYTF

clone_size: many
j_call: TRBJ2-5
v_call: TRBV5-6
cdr3_aa: CASSARTGGNQYF

clone_size: .
j_call: TRBJ1-5
v_call: TRBV2
cdr3_aa: CASTIDSGNQPQHF

clone_size: few
j_call: TRBJ2-2
v_call: TRBV24-1
cdr3_aa: CATSAELVANTGELFF

clone_size: few
j_call: TRBJ1-5
v_call: TRBV7-6
cdr3_aa: CASSLDPPTEDIGVNQPQHF

clone_size: .
j_call: TRBJ1-2
v_call: TRBV19
cdr3_aa: CASSRTYTNYGYTF

clone_size: few
j_call: TRBJ2-5
v_call: TRBV5-1
cdr3_aa: CASRPRGDRGYRETQYF

clone_size: .
j_call: TRBJ2-1
v_call: TRBV19
cdr3_aa: CASSRTRYNEQFF

clone_size: many
j_call: TRBJ1-5
v_call: TRBV28
cdr3_aa: CASKSTGNQPQHF

clone_size: .
j_call: TRBJ2-2
v_call: TRBV5-1
cdr3_aa: CASSGRLNTGELFF

clone_size: few
j_call: TRBJ1-1
v_call: TRBV27
cdr3_aa: CASSLSEGMNTEAFF

clone_size: once
j_call: TRBJ2-7
v_call: TRBV20-1
cdr3_aa: CRGLDRGNYEQYF

clone_size: many
j_call: TRBJ1-5
v_call: TRBV20-1
cdr3_aa: CSVADSSNQPQHF

clone_size: many
j_call: TRBJ2-4
v_call: TRBV20-1
cdr3_aa: CSARLVVGKNIQYF

clone_size: few
j_call: TRBJ1-2
v_call: TRBV28
cdr3_aa: CASNLRGINYGYTF

clone_size: .
j_call: TRBJ2-7
v_call: TRBV5-1
cdr3_aa: CASSFIAGSSYEQYF

clone_size: many
j_call: TRBJ1-2
v_call: TRBV3-1
cdr3_aa: CASSQLDGYTF

clone_size: few
j_call: TRBJ2-7
v_call: TRBV5-1
cdr3_aa: CASSFHSPSDFSYEQYF

clone_size: .
j_call: TRBJ1-2
v_call: TRBV15
cdr3_aa: CATSSARMGQLPHGYTF

clone_size: .
j_call: TRBJ1-1
v_call: TRBV4-3
cdr3_aa: CASSQGRGQGTEAFF

clone_size: few
j_call: TRBJ2-4
v_call: TRBV20-1
cdr3_aa: CSAEDRVEAKNIQYF

clone_size: many
j_call: TRBJ2-2
v_call: TRBV12-3/TRBV12-4
cdr3_aa: CASSLSQGPTGELFF

clone_size: .
j_call: TRBJ1-1
v_call: TRBV20-1
cdr3_aa: CSAGGQGMNTEAFF

clone_size: few
j_call: TRBJ2-7
v_call: TRBV6-9
cdr3_aa: CASSFYRLGGGYEQYF

clone_size: few
j_call: TRBJ2-2
v_call: TRBV5-1
cdr3_aa: CASSLAGSGSPNTGELFF

clone_size: .
j_call: TRBJ2-7
v_call: TRBV5-1
cdr3_aa: CASSSGGLARSYEQYF

clone_size: .
j_call: TRBJ1-1
v_call: TRBV30
cdr3_aa: CAWREGSPNTEAFF

clone_size: many
j_call: TRBJ1-2
v_call: TRBV6-1
cdr3_aa: CASTPDRGKRGYTF

clone_size: many
j_call: TRBJ2-4
v_call: TRBV7-8
cdr3_aa: CASSLDGTRTIGAIQYF

clone_size: many
j_call: TRBJ2-7
v_call: TRBV6-5
cdr3_aa: CASSYSRGNLEQYF

clone_size: .
j_call: TRBJ1-3
v_call: TRBV6-5
cdr3_aa: CASSYEPTSSGNTIYF

clone_size: .
j_call: TRBJ1-3
v_call: TRBV10-3
cdr3_aa: CASRGGYGNTIYF

clone_size: many
j_call: TRBJ1-4
v_call: TRBV28
cdr3_aa: CASSFPRKPGKLFF

clone_size: .
j_call: TRBJ1-5
v_call: TRBV12-3/TRBV12-4
cdr3_aa: CASTSSNQPQHF

clone_size: many
j_call: TRBJ1-5
v_call: TRBV11-1
cdr3_aa: CASSLTGFVFNQPQHF

clone_size: many
j_call: TRBJ1-1
v_call: TRBV2
cdr3_aa: CASHRGRVDTEAFF

clone_size: .
j_call: TRBJ2-2
v_call: TRBV6-9
cdr3_aa: CASSYRELAGSNTGELFF